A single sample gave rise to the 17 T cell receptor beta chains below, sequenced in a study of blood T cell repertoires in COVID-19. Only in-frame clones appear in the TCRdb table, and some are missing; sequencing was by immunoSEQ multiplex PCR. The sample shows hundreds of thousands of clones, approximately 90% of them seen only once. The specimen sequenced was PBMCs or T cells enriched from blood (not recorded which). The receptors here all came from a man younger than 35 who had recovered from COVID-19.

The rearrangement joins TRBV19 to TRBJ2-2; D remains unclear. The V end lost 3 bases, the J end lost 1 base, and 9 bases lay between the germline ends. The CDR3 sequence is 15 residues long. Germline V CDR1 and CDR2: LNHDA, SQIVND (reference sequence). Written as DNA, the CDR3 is TGTGCCAGTAGTATTGTCCAGATGAACACCGGGGAGCTGTTTTTT. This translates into CASSIVQMNTGELFF.

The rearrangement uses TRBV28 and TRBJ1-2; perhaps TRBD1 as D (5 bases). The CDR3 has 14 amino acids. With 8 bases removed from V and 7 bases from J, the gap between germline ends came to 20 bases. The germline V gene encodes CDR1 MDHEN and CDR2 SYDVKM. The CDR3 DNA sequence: TGTGCCAGCCGCCCCGCAGGGATCGACGCTGGCTACACCTTC. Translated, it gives CASRPAGIDAGYTF.

The CDR3 here is CASSLTGNTEAFF. CDR3 nucleotides: TGTGCCAGCAGCCTCACAGGGAACACTGAAGCTTTCTTT. This rearrangement joins TRBV5-6 to TRBJ1-1, with D maybe TRBD1 (5 bases). V lost 4 bases and J lost 1, with 8 bases in between. The CDR3 is 13 residues long. Germline values: CDR1 SGHDT, CDR2 YYEEEE. Full variable domain (remainder filled in from reference TRBV5-6 and TRBJ1-1): DAGVTQSPTHLIKTRGQQVTLRCSPKSGHDTVSWYQQALGQGPQFIFQYYEEEERQRGNFPDRFSGHQFPNYSSELNVNALLLGDSALYLCASSLTGNTEAFFGQGTRLTVV.

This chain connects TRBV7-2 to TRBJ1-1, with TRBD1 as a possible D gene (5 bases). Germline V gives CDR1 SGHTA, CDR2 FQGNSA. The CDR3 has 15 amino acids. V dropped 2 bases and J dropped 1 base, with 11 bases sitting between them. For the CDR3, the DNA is TGTGCCAGCAGCTTAACCCCTACAGGGAACACTGAAGCTTTCTTT. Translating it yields CASSLTPTGNTEAFF.

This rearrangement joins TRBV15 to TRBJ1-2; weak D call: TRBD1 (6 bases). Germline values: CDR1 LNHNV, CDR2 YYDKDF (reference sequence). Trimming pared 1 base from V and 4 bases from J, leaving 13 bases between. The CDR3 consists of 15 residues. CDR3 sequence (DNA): TGTGCCACCAGCAGAGTGGGTGCAGGGGCCTATGGCTACACCTTC. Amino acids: CATSRVGAGAYGYTF.

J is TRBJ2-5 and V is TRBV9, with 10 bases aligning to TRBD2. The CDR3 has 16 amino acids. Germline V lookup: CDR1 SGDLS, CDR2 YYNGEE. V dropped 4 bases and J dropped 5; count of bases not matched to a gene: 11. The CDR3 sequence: CASSSGERGGPETQYF. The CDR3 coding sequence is TGTGCCAGCAGCTCAGGGGAGCGGGGGGGGCCTGAGACCCAGTACTTC.

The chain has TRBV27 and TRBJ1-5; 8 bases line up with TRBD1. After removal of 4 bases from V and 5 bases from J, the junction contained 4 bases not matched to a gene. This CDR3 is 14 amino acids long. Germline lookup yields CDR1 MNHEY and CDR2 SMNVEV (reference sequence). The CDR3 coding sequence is TGTGCCAGCAGTTCGGACAGGGTTTATCAGCCCCAGCATTTT. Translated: CASSSDRVYQPQHF.

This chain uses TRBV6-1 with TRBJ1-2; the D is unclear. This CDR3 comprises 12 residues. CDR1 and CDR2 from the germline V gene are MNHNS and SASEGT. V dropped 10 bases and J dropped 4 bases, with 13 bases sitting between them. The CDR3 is CATENSGYGYTF. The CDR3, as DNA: TGTGCCACCGAGAACAGTGGCTATGGCTACACCTTC.

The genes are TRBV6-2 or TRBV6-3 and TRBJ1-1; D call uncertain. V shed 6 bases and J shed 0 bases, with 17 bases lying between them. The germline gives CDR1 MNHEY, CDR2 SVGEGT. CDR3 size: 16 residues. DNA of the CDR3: TGTGCCAGCAGCTATCTTGCGATTCGCTTGAACACTGAAGCTTTCTTT. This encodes CASSYLAIRLNTEAFF.

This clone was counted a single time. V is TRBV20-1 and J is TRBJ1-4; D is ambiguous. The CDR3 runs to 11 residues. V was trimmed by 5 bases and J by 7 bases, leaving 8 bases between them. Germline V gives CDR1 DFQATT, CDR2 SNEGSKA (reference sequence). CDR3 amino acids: CSAARSEKLFF. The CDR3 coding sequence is TGCAGTGCTGCGAGAAGTGAAAAACTGTTTTTT.

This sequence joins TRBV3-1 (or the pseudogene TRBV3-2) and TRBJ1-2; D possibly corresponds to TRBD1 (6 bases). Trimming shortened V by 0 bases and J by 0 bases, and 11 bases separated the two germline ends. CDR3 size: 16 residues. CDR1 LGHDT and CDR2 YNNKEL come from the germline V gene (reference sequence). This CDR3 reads CASSQDRTASNYGYTF. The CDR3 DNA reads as TGTGCCAGCAGCCAAGACCGGACAGCGTCTAACTATGGCTACACCTTC.

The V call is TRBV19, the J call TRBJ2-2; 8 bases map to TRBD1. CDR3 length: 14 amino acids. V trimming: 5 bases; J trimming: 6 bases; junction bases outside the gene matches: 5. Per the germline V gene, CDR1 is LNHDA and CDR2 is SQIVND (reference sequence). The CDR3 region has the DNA TGTGCCAGTAGTCCCCGGACAGGGCCCGGGGAGCTGTTTTTT. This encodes CASSPRTGPGELFF. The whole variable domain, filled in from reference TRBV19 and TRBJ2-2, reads DGGITQSPKYLFRKEGQNVTLSCEQNLNHDAMYWYRQDPGQGLRLIYYSQIVNDFQKGDIAEGYSVSREKKESFPLTVTSAQKNPTAFYLCASSPRTGPGELFFGEGSRLTVL.

The CDR3 DNA sequence: TGCGCCAGCAGCTTGGCCGGGGAACGGGGTTCACCCCTCCACTTT. Amino acid sequence: CASSLAGERGSPLHF. The chain employs TRBV5-1 and TRBJ1-6; no firm D call. This CDR3 is built from 15 residues. The germline V gene has CDR1 SGHRS and CDR2 YFSETQ. V lost 0 bases to trimming and J lost 9 bases, with 13 bases between them. The whole variable domain, remainder taken from reference TRBV5-1 and TRBJ1-6, is KAGVTQTPRYLIKTRGQQVTLSCSPISGHRSVSWYQQTPGQGLQFLFEYFSETQRNKGNFPGRFSGRQFSNSRSEMNVSTLELGDSALYLCASSLAGERGSPLHFGNGTRLTVT.

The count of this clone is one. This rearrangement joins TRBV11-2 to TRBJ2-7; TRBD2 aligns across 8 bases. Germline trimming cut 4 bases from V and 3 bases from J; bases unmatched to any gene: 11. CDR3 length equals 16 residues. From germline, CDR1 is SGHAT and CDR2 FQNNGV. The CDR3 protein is CASSSSTGLVLYEQYF. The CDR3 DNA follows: TGTGCCAGCAGCTCAAGCACGGGACTAGTCCTCTACGAGCAGTACTTC.

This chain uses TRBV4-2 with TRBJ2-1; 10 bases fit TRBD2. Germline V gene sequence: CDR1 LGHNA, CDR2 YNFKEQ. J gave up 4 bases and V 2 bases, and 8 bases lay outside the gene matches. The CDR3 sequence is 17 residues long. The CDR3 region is CASSQQPAGGRYNEQFF. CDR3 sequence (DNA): TGTGCCAGCAGCCAACAACCAGCGGGGGGGCGGTACAATGAGCAGTTCTTC.

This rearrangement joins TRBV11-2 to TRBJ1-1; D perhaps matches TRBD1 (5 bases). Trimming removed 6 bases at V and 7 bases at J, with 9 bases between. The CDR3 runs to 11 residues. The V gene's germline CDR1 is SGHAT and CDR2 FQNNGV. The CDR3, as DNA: TGTGCCAGCAGTATAGGGGTTGAAGCTTTCTTT. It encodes CASSIGVEAFF.

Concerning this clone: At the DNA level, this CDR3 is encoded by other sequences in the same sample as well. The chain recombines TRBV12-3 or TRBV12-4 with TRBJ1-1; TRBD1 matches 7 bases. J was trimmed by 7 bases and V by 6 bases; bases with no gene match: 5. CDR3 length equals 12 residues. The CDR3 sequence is CASSPGGIEAFF. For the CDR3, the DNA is TGTGCCAGCAGCCCAGGGGGGATTGAAGCTTTCTTT.